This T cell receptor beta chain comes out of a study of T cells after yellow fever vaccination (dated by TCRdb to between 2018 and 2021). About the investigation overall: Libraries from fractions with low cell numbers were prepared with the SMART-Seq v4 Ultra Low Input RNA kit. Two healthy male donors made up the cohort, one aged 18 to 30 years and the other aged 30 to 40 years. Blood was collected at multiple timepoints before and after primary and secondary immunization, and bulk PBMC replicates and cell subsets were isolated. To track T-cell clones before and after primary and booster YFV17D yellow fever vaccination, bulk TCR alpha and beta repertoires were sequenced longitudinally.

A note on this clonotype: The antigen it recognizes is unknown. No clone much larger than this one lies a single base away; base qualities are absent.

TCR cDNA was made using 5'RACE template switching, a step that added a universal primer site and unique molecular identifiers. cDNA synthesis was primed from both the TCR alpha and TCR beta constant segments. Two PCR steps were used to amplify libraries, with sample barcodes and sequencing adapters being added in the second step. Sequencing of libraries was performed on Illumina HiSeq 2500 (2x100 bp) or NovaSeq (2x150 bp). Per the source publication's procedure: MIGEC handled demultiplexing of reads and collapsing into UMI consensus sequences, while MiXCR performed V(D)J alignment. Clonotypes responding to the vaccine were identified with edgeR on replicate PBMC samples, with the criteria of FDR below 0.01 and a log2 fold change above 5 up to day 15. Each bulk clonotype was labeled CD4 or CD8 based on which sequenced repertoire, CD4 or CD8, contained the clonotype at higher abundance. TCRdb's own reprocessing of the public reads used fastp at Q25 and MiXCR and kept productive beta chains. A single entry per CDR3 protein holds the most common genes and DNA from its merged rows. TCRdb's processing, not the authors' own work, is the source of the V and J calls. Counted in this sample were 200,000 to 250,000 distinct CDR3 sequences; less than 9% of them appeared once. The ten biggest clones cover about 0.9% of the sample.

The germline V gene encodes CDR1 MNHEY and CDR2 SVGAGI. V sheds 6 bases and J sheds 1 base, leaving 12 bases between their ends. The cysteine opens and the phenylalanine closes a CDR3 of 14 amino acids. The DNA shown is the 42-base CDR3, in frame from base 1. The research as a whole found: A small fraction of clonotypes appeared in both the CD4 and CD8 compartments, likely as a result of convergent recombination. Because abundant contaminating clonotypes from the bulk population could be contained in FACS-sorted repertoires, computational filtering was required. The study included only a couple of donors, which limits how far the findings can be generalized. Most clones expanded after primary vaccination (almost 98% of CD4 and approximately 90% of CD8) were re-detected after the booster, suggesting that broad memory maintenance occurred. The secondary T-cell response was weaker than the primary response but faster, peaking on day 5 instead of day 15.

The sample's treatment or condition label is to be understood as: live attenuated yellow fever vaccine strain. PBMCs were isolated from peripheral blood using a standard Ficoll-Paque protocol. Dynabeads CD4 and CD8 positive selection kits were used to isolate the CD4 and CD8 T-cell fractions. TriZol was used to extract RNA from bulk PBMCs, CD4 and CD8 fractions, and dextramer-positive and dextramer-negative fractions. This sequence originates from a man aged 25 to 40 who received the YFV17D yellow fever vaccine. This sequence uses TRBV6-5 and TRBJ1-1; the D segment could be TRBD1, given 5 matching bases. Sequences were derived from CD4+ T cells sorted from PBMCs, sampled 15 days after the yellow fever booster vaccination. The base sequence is TGTGCCAGCAGGGCAGAACAGGAGAACACTGAAGCTTTCTTT. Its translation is CASRAEQENTEAFF.